Shown below are 4 T cell receptor beta chains from a single sample sequenced in a study. One entry per CDR3 protein, called by TCRdb with MiXCR from the RT-PCR reads. The sample lists almost 700,000 distinct CDR3 sequences, approximately 14% seen once, with 3.6% in the top ten. Sequencing input: memory CD4+ T cells from blood. The source is a female donor in good health, serving as a healthy control.

The chain joins TRBV18 to TRBJ2-3, with 7 bases that match TRBD1. This CDR3 spans 15 amino acids. Germline V gene lookup returns CDR1 KGHSH and CDR2 LQKENI. The J segment lost 3 bases and the V segment lost 3 bases, leaving 6 bases of the junction unmatched. The CDR3 bases are TGTGCCAGCTCACCCCGACAGGGAGTAACAGATACGCAGTATTTT. Translating gives CASSPRQGVTDTQYF.

This clonotype has ten or more counts. The chain has TRBV10-3 and TRBJ1-1, with D possibly being TRBD1 (5 bases). The CDR3 covers 14 residues. Germline CDR1 reads ENHRY; CDR2 reads SYGVKD. With 7 bases removed from V and 6 bases from J, the gap between germline ends came to 18 bases. The CDR3 loop reads CAINPGRRGAEAFF. The CDR3, as DNA: TGTGCCATCAACCCAGGACGGAGGGGCGCTGAAGCTTTCTTT.

The CDR3 DNA reads as TGTGCCAGTACCCCAGGAGCGGGAGCCTACGAGCAGTACTTC. Its protein product is CASTPGAGAYEQYF. The chain combines TRBV19 with TRBJ2-7, with 8 bases fitting TRBD2. J gave up 2 bases and V 7 bases, and 7 bases lay outside the gene matches. From germline, CDR1 is LNHDA and CDR2 SQIVND (reference sequence). CDR3 length equals 14 residues.

This clonotype was seen many times. The chain joins TRBV20-1 to TRBJ1-1; weak D call: TRBD1 (5 bases). CDR3 length: 14 amino acids. In germline, CDR1 is DFQATT, CDR2 SNEGSKA (reference sequence). Trimming cost V 5 bases and J 7 bases, with 20 bases left between them. CDR3 DNA: TGCAGTGCTGAGATAGGGGAGGCCGGGGGTGAAGCTTTCTTT. Its protein is CSAEIGEAGGEAFF.